Below are 26 T cell receptor beta chains sequenced from a single sample in a study. Using its own MiXCR run on the RT-PCR reads, TCRdb lists one record per CDR3 protein. This repertoire shows about 700,000 distinct CDR3 sequences, 13% to 15% found once; its top ten account for 3% to 4.5%. The sequencing sample was made of memory CD4+ T cells from blood. Receptors originate from a female donor in good health, serving as a healthy control.

This clonotype was found many times. The chain joins TRBV11-2 to TRBJ2-7; 8 bases align to TRBD1. Germline V gene data show CDR1 as SGHAT and CDR2 as FQNNGV. V dropped 5 bases and J dropped 3; count of bases not matched to a gene: 6. The CDR3 length is 14 residues. The CDR3 bases are TGTGCCAGCAGCCAGTACAGGGGGAACTACGAGCAGTACTTC. It codes for CASSQYRGNYEQYF.

This chain links TRBV5-8 with TRBJ1-1, with D unclear. Germline-derived CDR1 and CDR2 are SGHTS and YDEGEE. Trimming took 4 bases from V and 0 from J, leaving 7 bases between them. This CDR3 has 13 amino acids. CDR3 DNA: TGTGCCAGCAGCCCGTGGGTGAACACTGAAGCTTTCTTT. As protein: CASSPWVNTEAFF. The complete variable domain, with remaining parts taken from reference TRBV5-8 and TRBJ1-1, reads EAGVTQSPTHLIKTRGQQATLRCSPISGHTSVYWYQQALGLGLQFLLWYDEGEERNRGNFPPRFSGRQFPNYSSELNVNALELEDSALYLCASSPWVNTEAFFGQGTRLTVV.

This clonotype has a count of ten or more. This chain uses TRBV6-5 with TRBJ2-2; tentatively, D is TRBD2 (5 bases). This CDR3 comprises 16 residues. V lost 7 bases and J lost 4, with 19 bases in between. Germline CDR1 is MNHEY and CDR2 is SVGAGI. CDR3 coding DNA: TGTGCCAGCACCTCTTACGGGGAGCGGCCCACCGGGGAGCTGTTTTTT. It is translated as CASTSYGERPTGELFF.

The V call is TRBV7-3, the J call TRBJ2-1; D remains unclear. The V and J ends lost 4 bases and 6 bases respectively, with 10 bases between them. CDR3 length: 13 residues. Germline V gene data show CDR1 as SGHTA and CDR2 as FQGTGA. The CDR3 coding sequence is TGTGCCAGCAGCTCCCGGGCCGGCAATGAGCAGTTCTTC. It yields the protein CASSSRAGNEQFF. The full variable domain, completed using reference TRBV7-3 and TRBJ2-1, is GAGVSQTPSNKVTEKGKYVELRCDPISGHTALYWYRQSLGQGPEFLIYFQGTGAADDSGLPNDRFFAVRPEGSVSTLKIQRTERGDSAVYLCASSSRAGNEQFFGPGTRLTVL.

This clonotype was recorded many times. The chain employs TRBV20-1 and TRBJ2-3; D is possibly TRBD1 (6 bases). The CDR3 covers 15 residues. The germline V gene has CDR1 DFQATT and CDR2 SNEGSKA (reference sequence). V was cut by 3 bases and J by 0 bases, with 13 bases left in between. CDR3 sequence reads: CSARAGTSSTDTQYF. CDR3 nucleotide sequence: TGCAGTGCTAGGGCCGGGACAAGTAGCACAGATACGCAGTATTTT.

V gene TRBV5-1 combines with J gene TRBJ2-7; 11 bases map to TRBD2. CDR3 size: 16 residues. After removal of 4 bases from V and 3 bases from J, the junction contained 9 bases not matched to a gene. The V gene's germline CDR1 is SGHRS and CDR2 YFSETQ. The DNA of the CDR3 is TGCGCCAGCAGCCCGGGGGTAGCGGGAGGGCGCTACGAGCAGTACTTC. Protein product: CASSPGVAGGRYEQYF.

This chain uses TRBV15 with TRBJ1-4; D perhaps matches TRBD1 (5 bases). Germline CDR1 and CDR2: LNHNV and YYDKDF (reference sequence). The CDR3 loop spans 13 amino acids. Trimming stripped 5 bases from V and 13 bases from J, with 17 bases between. CDR3 sequence (DNA): TGTGCCACCAGCGACATCCGGGGGATTCGACTGTTTTTT. It translates to CATSDIRGIRLFF.

The table lists this clonotype with a few counts. The V gene is TRBV7-2, the J gene TRBJ1-5; D is unresolved. CDR1 and CDR2 (germline): SGHTA, FQGNSA. V was clipped by 1 base and J by 7 bases, with 14 bases between them. The length of the CDR3 is 15 residues. This CDR3 reads CASSLDLGVWQPQHF. The CDR3 bases are TGTGCCAGCAGCTTAGATCTCGGGGTTTGGCAGCCCCAGCATTTT.

Only a few counts were recorded for this clonotype. The rearrangement uses TRBV10-3 and TRBJ2-3, with 9 bases that match TRBD2. This CDR3 has 13 residues. V gave up 6 bases and J gave up 3 bases; unmatched junction bases: 1. Per germline, CDR1 ENHRY and CDR2 SYGVKD. CDR3 residues: CAIRREGTDTQYF. DNA for the CDR3: TGTGCCATCAGGCGGGAGGGGACAGATACGCAGTATTTT.

This clonotype was recorded many times. V usage is TRBV12-3 or TRBV12-4 and J usage is TRBJ1-2, with D perhaps TRBD1 (5 bases). The CDR3 is 12 residues long. V lost 3 bases, J lost 8 bases, and 10 bases lay in between. This CDR3 reads CASSFQGSGYTF. CDR3 nucleotide sequence: TGTGCCAGCAGTTTTCAGGGAAGCGGCTACACCTTC.

This clonotype was observed at least ten times. The genes are TRBV20-1 and TRBJ1-5; D uncertain. V was cut by 6 bases and J by 0 bases, with 12 bases left in between. The CDR3 is 14 residues long. CDR1 and CDR2 (germline): DFQATT, SNEGSKA (reference sequence). For the CDR3, the DNA is TGCAGTGCCCCAAGAGGCGATAGCAATCAGCCCCAGCATTTT. This sequence encodes CSAPRGDSNQPQHF.

This clonotype has more than one count but fewer than ten. The gene calls are TRBV15 and TRBJ2-1, with D unresolved. Trimming took 0 bases from V and 0 from J, leaving 12 bases between them. From germline, CDR1 is LNHNV and CDR2 YYDKDF (reference sequence). CDR3 length: 17 amino acids. Here the CDR3 DNA reads TGTGCCACCAGCAGAGATCAGCTTCTGGGCTCCTACAATGAGCAGTTCTTC. Amino acids: CATSRDQLLGSYNEQFF.

The chain recombines TRBV4-2 with TRBJ2-1; the D is unclear. Per germline, CDR1 LGHNA and CDR2 YNFKEQ. The length of the CDR3 is 21 residues. V was shortened by 1 base and J by 0 bases, with 25 bases between the two germline ends. CDR3 sequence (DNA): TGTGCCAGCAGCCAAGGCTTGAACAGATACGGTGTTGGTGTCTCCTACAATGAGCAGTTCTTC. Residues: CASSQGLNRYGVGVSYNEQFF.

The chain joins TRBV20-1 to TRBJ1-5; tentatively, D is TRBD1 (6 bases). V lost 1 base and J lost 0, with 13 bases in between. This CDR3 has 16 residues. Germline V lookup: CDR1 DFQATT, CDR2 SNEGSKA (reference sequence). The chain's CDR3 is CSARAGGDYSNQPQHF. DNA of the CDR3: TGCAGTGCTAGAGCTGGGGGCGATTATAGCAATCAGCCCCAGCATTTT.

There are a few counts of this clonotype. The rearrangement joins TRBV20-1 to TRBJ2-3; D is perhaps TRBD1 (6 bases). Trimming stripped 6 bases from V and 7 bases from J, with 17 bases between. The length of the CDR3 is 13 residues. The germline V gene has CDR1 DFQATT and CDR2 SNEGSKA (reference sequence). The CDR3 nucleotides read TGCAGTGCCTGGGCAGGGGCTACGAATACGCAGTATTTT. Encoded protein: CSAWAGATNTQYF.

This clonotype was observed at least ten times. The chain couples TRBV20-1 to TRBJ2-7, with D perhaps matching TRBD2 (6 bases). Germline assignment: CDR1 DFQATT and CDR2 SNEGSKA (reference sequence). Trimming left V 4 bases short and J 3 bases short, with 13 bases between. The CDR3 length is 13 residues. The CDR3 reads CSANRGTLYEQYF. The CDR3 region has the DNA TGCAGTGCTAACCGCGGGACCCTCTACGAGCAGTACTTC.

The V call is TRBV20-1, the J call TRBJ1-1, with 8 bases matching TRBD1. From germline, CDR1 is DFQATT and CDR2 SNEGSKA (reference sequence). This CDR3 is 15 amino acids long. J lost 6 bases, V lost 2 bases, and 11 bases had no gene match. The CDR3 nucleotides are TGCAGTGCTAGATCCGCGACAGGGGTCGACTCTGAAGCTTTCTTT. It codes for CSARSATGVDSEAFF.

V is TRBV6-5 and J is TRBJ1-1, with TRBD1 as a possible D gene (5 bases). The V gene lost 7 bases and the J gene lost 4 bases, with 13 bases spanning the gap. CDR1 and CDR2 (germline): MNHEY, SVGAGI. CDR3 length: 13 residues. CDR3 in DNA: TGTGCCAGCACTAAACAGGTCGGCACTGAAGCTTTCTTT. This codes for CASTKQVGTEAFF.

In its sample, this clonotype was seen a few times. This chain joins TRBV3-1 and TRBJ1-2; TRBD1 is a possible D gene (5 bases). Germline lookup yields CDR1 LGHDT and CDR2 YNNKEL (reference sequence). The CDR3 is 15 amino acids. The germline V and J ends were trimmed by 0 bases and 7 bases, with 15 bases remaining between them. CDR3 amino acids: CASSQDGAPAGGYTF. The DNA for the CDR3 is TGTGCCAGCAGCCAAGATGGGGCCCCGGCGGGTGGCTACACCTTC.

Only a few counts were recorded for this clonotype. This chain uses TRBV15 with TRBJ2-6, with D uncertain. The germline CDR1 and CDR2 sequences are LNHNV and YYDKDF (reference sequence). The V gene lost 5 bases and the J gene lost 4 bases, with 18 bases spanning the gap. CDR3 length: 17 residues. The CDR3 DNA reads as TGTGCCACCAGCGGACGGGCCCACCTGGCCGGGGCCAACGTCCTGACTTTC. Protein: CATSGRAHLAGANVLTF. Full variable domain (missing parts from reference TRBV15 and TRBJ2-6): DAMVIQNPRYQVTQFGKPVTLSCSQTLNHNVMYWYQQKSSQAPKLLFHYYDKDFNNEADTPDNFQSRRPNTSFCFLDIRSPGLGDTAMYLCATSGRAHLAGANVLTFGAGSRLTVL.

The chain employs TRBV7-9 and TRBJ2-2, with D tentatively TRBD2 (5 bases). Germline lookup yields CDR1 SEHNR and CDR2 FQNEAQ (reference sequence). The V end lost 4 bases, the J end lost 4 bases, and 16 bases lay between the germline ends. CDR3 length: 16 amino acids. In DNA, the CDR3 is TGTGCCAGCAGCTACGCCCCCGGGGTGGGCACCGGGGAGCTGTTTTTT. Translation gives CASSYAPGVGTGELFF.

This rearrangement joins TRBV6-5 to TRBJ2-2; tentatively, D is TRBD1 or TRBD2 (5 bases each). Trimming took 2 bases from V and 3 from J, leaving 10 bases between them. The CDR3 length is 15 residues. The germline V gene has CDR1 MNHEY and CDR2 SVGAGI. Written as DNA, the CDR3 is TGTGCCAGCAGTTACCCAGGGACGGACACCGGGGAGCTGTTTTTT. Its protein product is CASSYPGTDTGELFF.

This clonotype was counted ten times or more. The CDR3 DNA reads as TGTGCCAGCAGTTACTCGGACCAGGGGATTACGAGTGGCTACACCTTC. It translates to CASSYSDQGITSGYTF. The chain uses TRBV6-5 and TRBJ1-2, with TRBD1 as a possible D gene (6 bases). The germline gives CDR1 MNHEY, CDR2 SVGAGI. Trimming took off 0 bases at V and 7 bases at J, with 18 bases between the two ends. The CDR3 sequence is 16 residues long.

The chain joins TRBV7-6 to TRBJ1-3; the match to TRBD1 covers 7 bases. Germline values: CDR1 SGHVS, CDR2 FNYEAQ. The junction had 6 bases not matched to a gene; V was cut back by 5 bases and J by 5 bases. The CDR3 is 14 amino acids. The CDR3 is CASSKEQGRNTIYF. The CDR3 DNA sequence: TGTGCCAGCAGCAAAGAACAGGGGAGAAACACCATATATTTT.

This clonotype was seen a few times. V gene TRBV12-3 or TRBV12-4 combines with J gene TRBJ2-7; D is possibly TRBD2 (6 bases). The CDR3 contains 12 residues. Trimming cost V 10 bases and J 1 base, with 11 bases left between them. CDR3 sequence: CAIAGSSYEQYF. CDR3 in DNA: TGTGCCATCGCGGGAAGTTCCTACGAGCAGTACTTC.

This clonotype was seen many times. The J gene is TRBJ2-7, the V gene TRBV10-3; the match to TRBD1 covers 9 bases. CDR3 length equals 14 residues. Per the germline V gene, CDR1 is ENHRY and CDR2 is SYGVKD. The ends lost 10 bases at V and 7 bases at J; junction bases unmatched: 14. The CDR3: CATRRFGTGNEQYF. CDR3 DNA: TGTGCCACAAGGAGATTCGGGACAGGGAATGAGCAGTACTTC.